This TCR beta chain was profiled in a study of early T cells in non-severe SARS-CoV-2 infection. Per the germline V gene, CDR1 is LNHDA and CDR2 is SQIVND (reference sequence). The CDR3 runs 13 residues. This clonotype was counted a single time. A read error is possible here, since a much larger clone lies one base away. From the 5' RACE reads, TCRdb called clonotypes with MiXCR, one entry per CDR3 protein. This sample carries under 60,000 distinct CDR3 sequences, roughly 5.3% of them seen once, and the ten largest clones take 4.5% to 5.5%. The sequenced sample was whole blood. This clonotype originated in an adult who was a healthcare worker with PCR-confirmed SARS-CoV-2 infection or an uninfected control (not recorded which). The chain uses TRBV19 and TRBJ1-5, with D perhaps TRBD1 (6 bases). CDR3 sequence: CAGRGDGRQPQHF. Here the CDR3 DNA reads TGTGCCGGTAGGGGGGACGGACGTCAGCCCCAGCATTTT.